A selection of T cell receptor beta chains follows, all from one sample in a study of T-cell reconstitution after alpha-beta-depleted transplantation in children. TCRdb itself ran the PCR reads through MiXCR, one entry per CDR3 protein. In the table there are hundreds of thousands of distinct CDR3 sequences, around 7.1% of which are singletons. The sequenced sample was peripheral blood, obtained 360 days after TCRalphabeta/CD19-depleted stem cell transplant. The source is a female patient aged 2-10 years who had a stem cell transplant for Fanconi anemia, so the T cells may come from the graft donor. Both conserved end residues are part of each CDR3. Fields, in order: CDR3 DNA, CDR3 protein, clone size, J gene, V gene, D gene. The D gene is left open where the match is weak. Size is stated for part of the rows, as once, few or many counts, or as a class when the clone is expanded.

CDR3 DNA: TGTGCCAGCAGGCCTGGGACTACGGCTACCGGGGAGCTGTTTTTT
CDR3 protein: CASRPGTTATGELFF
clone size: many
J gene: TRBJ2-2
V gene: TRBV9
D gene: TRBD2

CDR3 DNA: TGTGCCAGCAGTCGCCCCAGTGTGAGCTCCTACAATGAGCAGTTCTTC
CDR3 protein: CASSRPSVSSYNEQFF
clone size: NA
J gene: TRBJ2-1
V gene: TRBV28
D gene: NA

CDR3 DNA: TGTGCCAGTAGACTAGCGGGGCTCTCTGAGCAGTTCTTC
CDR3 protein: CASRLAGLSEQFF
clone size: many
J gene: TRBJ2-1
V gene: TRBV13
D gene: TRBD2

CDR3 DNA: TGTGCCAGCAGTGCCACCGGGACAGGGAACTATGGCTACACCTTC
CDR3 protein: CASSATGTGNYGYTF
clone size: few
J gene: TRBJ1-2
V gene: TRBV27
D gene: TRBD1

CDR3 DNA: TGTGCCAGCAGCCAAGAGGATGAAAAACTGTTTTTT
CDR3 protein: CASSQEDEKLFF
clone size: many
J gene: TRBJ1-4
V gene: TRBV4-2
D gene: NA

CDR3 DNA: TGTGCCAGCAGTCCCCGGGCCTTATCTTACGAGCAGTACTTC
CDR3 protein: CASSPRALSYEQYF
clone size: many
J gene: TRBJ2-7
V gene: TRBV12-3/TRBV12-4
D gene: NA

CDR3 DNA: TGTGCCAGCAACGGACCTACACCTGGAAACACCATATATTTT
CDR3 protein: CASNGPTPGNTIYF
clone size: few
J gene: TRBJ1-3
V gene: TRBV6-5
D gene: NA

CDR3 DNA: TGTGCCAGCAGCTCGCCCCCGGGACTAGCGGGGCCGTACAATGAGCAGTTCTTC
CDR3 protein: CASSSPPGLAGPYNEQFF
clone size: many
J gene: TRBJ2-1
V gene: TRBV7-3
D gene: TRBD2

CDR3 DNA: TGCGCCAGCGGCGTTATATTGCACACCGGGGAGCTGTTTTTT
CDR3 protein: CASGVILHTGELFF
clone size: many
J gene: TRBJ2-2
V gene: TRBV4-1
D gene: NA

CDR3 DNA: TGTGCCAGCTCACCAGAGGGATCTGGGGCCAACGTCCTGACTTTC
CDR3 protein: CASSPEGSGANVLTF
clone size: many
J gene: TRBJ2-6
V gene: TRBV18
D gene: NA

CDR3 DNA: TGCAGTGCCCGACAGGCCCCAACTAATGAAAAACTGTTTTTT
CDR3 protein: CSARQAPTNEKLFF
clone size: NA
J gene: TRBJ1-4
V gene: TRBV20-1
D gene: NA

CDR3 DNA: TGCGCCAGCAGCCCGGCCTTCTATGGCTACACCTTC
CDR3 protein: CASSPAFYGYTF
clone size: NA
J gene: TRBJ1-2
V gene: TRBV5-1
D gene: NA

CDR3 DNA: TGTGCCAGCAGCTTAATATCGCGCAGGCCCTACGAGCAGTACTTC
CDR3 protein: CASSLISRRPYEQYF
clone size: many
J gene: TRBJ2-7
V gene: TRBV11-2
D gene: NA

CDR3 DNA: TGCAGTGCCAATGACGGGGTGATGAACACTGAAGCTTTCTTT
CDR3 protein: CSANDGVMNTEAFF
clone size: few
J gene: TRBJ1-1
V gene: TRBV20-1
D gene: NA

CDR3 DNA: TGTGCCAGCAGCTTAATACTAGCGGGAGGGGCCCAGTACTTC
CDR3 protein: CASSLILAGGAQYF
clone size: many
J gene: TRBJ2-5
V gene: TRBV7-2
D gene: TRBD2

CDR3 DNA: TGTGCCAGCAGTCCTCCAGGGGTCAACACTGAAGCTTTCTTT
CDR3 protein: CASSPPGVNTEAFF
clone size: many
J gene: TRBJ1-1
V gene: TRBV6-5
D gene: NA

CDR3 DNA: TGCAGCGTTGAGGGGACAGGGCGTGACACTGAAGCTTTCTTT
CDR3 protein: CSVEGTGRDTEAFF
clone size: many
J gene: TRBJ1-1
V gene: TRBV29-1
D gene: TRBD1

CDR3 DNA: TGTGCCAGCAGTTTCGGTGGTTGGAAGGGGGGCTACGAGCAGTACTTC
CDR3 protein: CASSFGGWKGGYEQYF
clone size: many
J gene: TRBJ2-7
V gene: TRBV28
D gene: NA

CDR3 DNA: TGTGCCAGCAGTCGACGGACAGGGGGCGGTGGAAACACCATATATTTT
CDR3 protein: CASSRRTGGGGNTIYF
clone size: many
J gene: TRBJ1-3
V gene: TRBV6-5
D gene: TRBD1

CDR3 DNA: TGCGCCAGCAGCCAAATCCAGCGGGTCTACAATGAGCAGTTCTTC
CDR3 protein: CASSQIQRVYNEQFF
clone size: many
J gene: TRBJ2-1
V gene: TRBV4-1
D gene: NA

CDR3 DNA: TGCGCCAGCAGCTCCCAGGGGCTATTAGCCAAAAACATTCAGTACTTC
CDR3 protein: CASSSQGLLAKNIQYF
clone size: many
J gene: TRBJ2-4
V gene: TRBV5-1
D gene: NA

CDR3 DNA: TGCGCCAGCAGCTTGGTGGCGAGCGGAACCACAGATACGCAGTATTTT
CDR3 protein: CASSLVASGTTDTQYF
clone size: many
J gene: TRBJ2-3
V gene: TRBV5-1
D gene: NA

CDR3 DNA: TGTGCCAGCAGCGTAGATCCGGGGGGGTCATACAATGAGCAGTTCTTC
CDR3 protein: CASSVDPGGSYNEQFF
clone size: many
J gene: TRBJ2-1
V gene: TRBV9
D gene: TRBD2

CDR3 DNA: TGCGCCAGCAGCCCAGATCCCCGGTTCTCCCCGGGAGATCTCCACGAGCAGTACTTC
CDR3 protein: CASSPDPRFSPGDLHEQYF
clone size: few
J gene: TRBJ2-7
V gene: TRBV5-1
D gene: NA

CDR3 DNA: TGCGCCAGCAGCGGAACAGGGAATAACTATGGCTACACCTTC
CDR3 protein: CASSGTGNNYGYTF
clone size: few
J gene: TRBJ1-2
V gene: TRBV5-1
D gene: NA

CDR3 DNA: TGTGCCAGTATAGAGGGTGGTACGCAGTATTTT
CDR3 protein: CASIEGGTQYF
clone size: many
J gene: TRBJ2-3
V gene: TRBV28
D gene: NA

CDR3 DNA: TGTGCCAGCAGTTTATCGCCACCAGGGCAGGGTAGCACCGGGGAGCTGTTTTTT
CDR3 protein: CASSLSPPGQGSTGELFF
clone size: NA
J gene: TRBJ2-2
V gene: TRBV27
D gene: NA

CDR3 DNA: TGTGCCACATCGAGGACAGATACGCAGTATTTT
CDR3 protein: CATSRTDTQYF
clone size: few
J gene: TRBJ2-3
V gene: TRBV24-1
D gene: NA

CDR3 DNA: TGTGCCAGCAATTATTTTGATCAATCCTCCTACGAGCAGTACTTC
CDR3 protein: CASNYFDQSSYEQYF
clone size: few
J gene: TRBJ2-7
V gene: TRBV6-2/TRBV6-3
D gene: NA

CDR3 DNA: TGCGCCAGCAGCCGGCGCGGGGGACAGCAGGGGAGCAATCAGCCCCAGCATTTT
CDR3 protein: CASSRRGGQQGSNQPQHF
clone size: many
J gene: TRBJ1-5
V gene: TRBV4-1
D gene: TRBD1

CDR3 DNA: TGTGCCACCAACGGCCCTAGCGGGAGCAATAGCACAGATACGCAGTATTTT
CDR3 protein: CATNGPSGSNSTDTQYF
clone size: NA
J gene: TRBJ2-3
V gene: TRBV15
D gene: TRBD2

CDR3 DNA: TGTGCCAGCAGCCAAGTCCTAGCGGGGTACAATGAGCAGTTCTTC
CDR3 protein: CASSQVLAGYNEQFF
clone size: many
J gene: TRBJ2-1
V gene: TRBV4-2
D gene: TRBD2

CDR3 DNA: TGCGCCAGCAGCCTAAAAGGGGCTATAAACTATGGCTACACCTTC
CDR3 protein: CASSLKGAINYGYTF
clone size: NA
J gene: TRBJ1-2
V gene: TRBV4-3
D gene: NA

CDR3 DNA: TGCGCCAGCGCCCGGACAGCTATCACAGATACGCAGTATTTT
CDR3 protein: CASARTAITDTQYF
clone size: few
J gene: TRBJ2-3
V gene: TRBV5-1
D gene: NA

CDR3 DNA: TGTGCCATCAGTGAACAGGGAGGGTCCGAGCAGTACTTC
CDR3 protein: CAISEQGGSEQYF
clone size: many
J gene: TRBJ2-7
V gene: TRBV10-3
D gene: NA